The sequence of this T cell receptor (beta chain) was determined in a study of T cells after yellow fever vaccination. MiXCR, applied by TCRdb to the 5' RACE reads, yields one record per CDR3 protein. The repertoire has under 350,000 distinct CDR3 sequences, approximately 4% of them found once; the top ten carry approximately 23%. The germline gives CDR1 DFQATT, CDR2 SNEGSKA (reference sequence). With 3 bases removed from V and 3 bases from J, the gap between germline ends came to 8 bases. This CDR3 contains 13 residues. This clonotype was sampled from a man younger than 30 who received the YFV17D yellow fever vaccine. Here the sequenced sample was PBMCs, taken 5 days after the yellow fever booster vaccination. The gene calls are TRBV20-1 and TRBJ2-2; unclear D gene. The CDR3 protein is CSARTPDTGELFF. CDR3 DNA: TGCAGTGCTAGGACCCCGGACACCGGGGAGCTGTTTTTT.